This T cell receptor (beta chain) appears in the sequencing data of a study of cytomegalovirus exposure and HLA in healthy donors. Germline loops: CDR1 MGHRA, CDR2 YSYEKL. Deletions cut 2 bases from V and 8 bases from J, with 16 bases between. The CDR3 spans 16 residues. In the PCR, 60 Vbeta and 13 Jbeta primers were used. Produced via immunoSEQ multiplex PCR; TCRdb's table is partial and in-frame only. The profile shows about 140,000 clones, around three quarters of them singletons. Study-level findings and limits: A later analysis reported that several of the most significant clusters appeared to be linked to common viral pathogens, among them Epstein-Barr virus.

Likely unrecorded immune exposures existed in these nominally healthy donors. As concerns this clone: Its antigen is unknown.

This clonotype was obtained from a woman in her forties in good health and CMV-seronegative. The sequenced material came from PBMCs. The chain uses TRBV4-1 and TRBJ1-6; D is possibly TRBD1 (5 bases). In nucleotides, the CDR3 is TGCGCCAGCAGCCAACCGGAGACAGTCTTCTATTCACCCCTCCACTTT. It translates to CASSQPETVFYSPLHF.